These 15 T cell receptor beta chains were sequenced from one sample in a study of cytomegalovirus exposure and HLA in healthy donors. With 60 Vbeta and 13 Jbeta primers, the PCR was carried out. Produced via immunoSEQ multiplex PCR; TCRdb's table is partial and in-frame only. Recorded for this sample: approximately 70,000 clones. The sample comprised PBMCs. The origin of the receptors is a female donor in good health and CMV-seropositive.

The rearrangement links TRBV6-1 to TRBJ2-7, with 10 nucleotides matching TRBD1. The V gene end was trimmed by 4 bases and the J gene end by 0 bases; junction bases not matched to a gene: 6. This CDR3 is built from 16 residues. Germline V lookup: CDR1 MNHNS, CDR2 SASEGT. The CDR3 sequence: CASSATGTGASYEQYF. For the CDR3, the DNA is TGTGCCAGCAGTGCCACCGGGACAGGGGCCTCCTACGAGCAGTACTTC.

The chain carries TRBV4-3 and TRBJ2-7; 8 positions agree with TRBD2. Per the germline V gene, CDR1 is LGHNA and CDR2 is YSLEER. With V trimmed by 4 bases and J by 2 bases, 4 bases remained unmatched. The CDR3 is 14 amino acids. The CDR3 coding sequence is TGCGCCAGCAGCCTAGCGGGGCCAACCTACGAGCAGTACTTC. Translated, it gives CASSLAGPTYEQYF.

V is TRBV2 and J is TRBJ2-7; tentative D call: TRBD2 (6 bases). Germline assignment: CDR1 SNHLY and CDR2 FYNNEI. This CDR3 has 13 amino acids. Trimming shortened V by 7 bases and J by 2 bases, and 12 bases separated the two germline ends. The CDR3 region is CASTDGSAYEQYF. The DNA of the CDR3 is TGTGCCAGCACCGACGGGAGCGCCTACGAGCAGTACTTC.

The V call is TRBV7-9, the J call TRBJ2-7, with D perhaps TRBD1 (6 bases). Trimming cost V 2 bases and J 1 base, with 15 bases left between them. CDR3 length equals 16 residues. CDR1 is SEHNR, CDR2 FQNEAQ, per germline (reference sequence). The CDR3 loop is CASSLKLGAVSYEQYF. The CDR3 DNA follows: TGTGCCAGCAGCTTAAAACTGGGGGCCGTTTCCTACGAGCAGTACTTC.

The rearrangement links TRBV27 to TRBJ2-7, with TRBD1 as a possible D gene (5 bases). V lost 6 bases to trimming and J lost 0 bases, with 18 bases between them. The length of the CDR3 is 16 residues. Germline V gives CDR1 MNHEY, CDR2 SMNVEV (reference sequence). The CDR3 DNA sequence: TGTGCCAGCAGCCTTCCAGGGAATATGACCTCCTACGAGCAGTACTTC. It yields the protein CASSLPGNMTSYEQYF.

This chain connects TRBV28 to TRBJ1-2; D might be TRBD1 (6 bases). CDR1 and CDR2 from the germline V gene are MDHEN and SYDVKM. This CDR3 is built from 13 residues. Trimming took 6 bases from V and 5 from J, leaving 13 bases between them. Written as DNA, the CDR3 is TGTGCCAGCAGGCTACAGGGTATGTATGGCTACACCTTC. Protein product: CASRLQGMYGYTF.

J is TRBJ1-3 and V is TRBV6-5; D call uncertain. V gave up 6 bases and J gave up 0 bases, with 9 bases separating them. CDR1 and CDR2 from the germline V gene are MNHEY and SVGAGI. The CDR3 covers 14 residues. The CDR3 loop is CASSPRNSGNTIYF. CDR3 coding DNA: TGTGCCAGCAGCCCCAGAAACTCTGGAAACACCATATATTTT.

The chain carries TRBV29-1 and TRBJ1-2; TRBD1 matches 7 bases. The V and J ends lost 4 bases and 6 bases, in that order; junction bases with no gene match: 8. Germline V gene data show CDR1 as SQVTM and CDR2 as ANQGSEA. The CDR3 is 13 amino acids. DNA for the CDR3: TGCAGCGTTGGACAGGGTCTACTCAATGGCTACACCTTC. This translates into CSVGQGLLNGYTF.

V gene TRBV28 combines with J gene TRBJ1-5; possibly TRBD1 for D (5 bases). Germline V gene lookup returns CDR1 MDHEN and CDR2 SYDVKM. V shed 3 bases and J shed 2 bases, with 8 bases lying between them. The CDR3 sequence is 14 residues long. Here the CDR3 reads CASSFPGGNQPQHF. The CDR3 bases are TGTGCCAGCAGTTTCCCGGGGGGCAATCAGCCCCAGCATTTT.

A word on this clone: The junction shows a germline mismatch at one end, possibly a read error. The chain employs TRBV7-7 and TRBJ2-5; 10 bases map to TRBD2. This CDR3 has 15 amino acids. Germline assignment: CDR1 SSHAT and CDR2 FNYEAQ (reference sequence). In DNA form, the CDR3 reads TGTGCTAGCAGCTTACTAGCGGGAATAGCAGAGACCCAGTACTTC. Its protein product is CASSLLAGIAETQYF.

The V call is TRBV6-5, the J call TRBJ2-7, with 9 bases identical to TRBD1. The V gene end was trimmed by 2 bases and the J gene end by 8 bases; junction bases not matched to a gene: 13. CDR1 and CDR2 (germline): MNHEY, SVGAGI. The CDR3 extends over 16 amino acids. CDR3 in amino acids: CASSYRTSGTGLQQYF. The CDR3 nucleotides are TGTGCCAGCAGTTACCGAACCTCCGGGACAGGGCTGCAGCAGTACTTC.

As concerns this clone: The junction and the germline gene differ at one end; a read error may be behind it. DNA of the CDR3: TGCGCCAGCAGCGCAATAGCGGGGAGCTCCGACAATGAGCAGTTCTTC. Its translation is CASSAIAGSSDNEQFF. The chain has TRBV5-1 and TRBJ2-1, with TRBD2 matching over 8 bases. CDR1 is SGHRS and CDR2 is YFSETQ in the germline V gene. CDR3 size: 16 residues.

Comment on this clone: A read error may account for a junction end that differs from germline. For the CDR3, the DNA is TGCGCCAGCAGCAGACAGAGCTTGAACACTGAAGATTTCTTT. The encoded protein is CASSRQSLNTEDFF. The V gene is TRBV5-1, the J gene TRBJ1-1; tentative D call: TRBD1 (5 bases). The CDR3 is made up of 14 amino acids. Per the germline V gene, CDR1 is SGHRS and CDR2 is YFSETQ.

The chain links TRBV29-1 to TRBJ1-2; D perhaps matches TRBD1 (5 bases). The CDR3 is 11 amino acids. V lost 3 bases to trimming and J lost 7 bases, with 9 bases between them. Germline V lookup: CDR1 SQVTM, CDR2 ANQGSEA. The CDR3: CSVDRVVGYTF. In DNA form, the CDR3 reads TGCAGCGTTGACAGGGTCGTTGGCTACACCTTC.

The chain couples TRBV4-3 to TRBJ2-2; TRBD1 is a possible D gene (5 bases). V lost 6 bases to trimming and J lost 1 base, with 9 bases between them. CDR1 LGHNA and CDR2 YSLEER come from the germline V gene. The CDR3 loop spans 14 amino acids. The CDR3 nucleotides read TGCGCCAGCAGATTCGACAGGAACACCGGGGAGCTGTTTTTT. Translated, it gives CASRFDRNTGELFF.